The table lists the clone carrying this T cell receptor (beta chain) with a few counts. Its target is not known. The data originate from a study of CD8 T cells in ankylosing spondylitis. Whole-study results and caveats: Blood from ankylosing spondylitis patients appeared to carry a characteristic roughly 8-variant TCR beta motif.

This CDR3 comprises 15 residues. Germline CDR1 is SEHNR and CDR2 is FQNEAQ (reference sequence). With 1 base removed from V and 3 bases from J, the gap between germline ends came to 10 bases. TCRdb reprocessed the 5' RACE reads with MiXCR, giving one entry per CDR3 protein. The data contain under 300,000 distinct CDR3 sequences, over 9.5% of them singletons. Sequenced input: blood, either unsorted or a sorted T cell fraction (not recorded which). The chain uses TRBV7-9 and TRBJ2-1; tentatively, D is TRBD2 (7 bases). This receptor was obtained from a male donor with ankylosing spondylitis or in good health (not recorded which). CDR3 in DNA: TGTGCCAGCAGCTTAGAGGGGGGGCTCTACAATGAGCAGTTCTTC. Protein: CASSLEGGLYNEQFF.